This T cell receptor (beta chain) was profiled in a study of shared T cell receptors in the human thymus (dated by TCRdb to the early 2020s). In the study overall: The study examined how the human thymus generates shared, self-reactive T-cell receptor alpha chains.

Its CDR3 holds 13 amino acids, cysteine through phenylalanine. The DNA shown is the 39-base CDR3, in frame from base 1. Germline trimming amounts to 5 bases on V and 7 bases on J, with 7 as the count of junction bases outside the gene matches. From the germline V gene (reference sequence), CDR1 is PRHDT and CDR2 is FYEKMQ. Points on this clone: Its antigen is still unknown. Base qualities were left out, and no much larger clone turns up one base away.

Library preparation used the immunoSEQ multiplex PCR assay. TCRdb provides this immuneACCESS table in a form limited to in-frame rearrangements. Some clones are lacking; in checked studies, under half of them reflect an unresolved V gene, and why the rest are absent is not known. Here the sample has around 340,000 clones; roughly 94% occur a single time. The ten biggest clones cover 0.015% to 0.025% of the sample. The rearranged chain carries TRBV13 and TRBJ1-1; 7 central bases correspond to TRBD1. The sequence was collected from a human donor. The sequencing sample was made of thymocytes. CDR3 reads: CASSKQGDGEAFF. The nucleotide sequence is given as TGTGCCAGCAGCAAGCAGGGGGATGGTGAAGCTTTCTTT. Reference TRBV13 and TRBJ1-1 proteins supply the regions before and after the CDR3; the full variable domain is: AAGVIQSPRHLIKEKRETATLKCYPIPRHDTVYWYQQGPGQDPQFLISFYEKMQSDKGSIPDRFSAQQFSDYHSELNMSSLELGDSALYFCASSKQGDGEAFFGQGTRLTVV.